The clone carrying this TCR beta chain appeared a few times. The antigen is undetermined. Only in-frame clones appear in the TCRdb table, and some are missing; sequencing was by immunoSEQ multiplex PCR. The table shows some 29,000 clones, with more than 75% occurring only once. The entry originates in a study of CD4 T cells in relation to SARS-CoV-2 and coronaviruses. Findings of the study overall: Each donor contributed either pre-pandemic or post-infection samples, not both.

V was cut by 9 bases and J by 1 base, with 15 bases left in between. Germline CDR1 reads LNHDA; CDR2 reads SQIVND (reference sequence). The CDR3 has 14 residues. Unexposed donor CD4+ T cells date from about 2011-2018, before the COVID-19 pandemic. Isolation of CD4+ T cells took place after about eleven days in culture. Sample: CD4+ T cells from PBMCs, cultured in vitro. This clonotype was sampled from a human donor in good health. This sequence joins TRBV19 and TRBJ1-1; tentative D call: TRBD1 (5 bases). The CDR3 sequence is CASRKGLTNTEAFF. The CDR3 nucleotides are TGTGCCAGCAGAAAGGGACTGACGAACACTGAAGCTTTCTTT.